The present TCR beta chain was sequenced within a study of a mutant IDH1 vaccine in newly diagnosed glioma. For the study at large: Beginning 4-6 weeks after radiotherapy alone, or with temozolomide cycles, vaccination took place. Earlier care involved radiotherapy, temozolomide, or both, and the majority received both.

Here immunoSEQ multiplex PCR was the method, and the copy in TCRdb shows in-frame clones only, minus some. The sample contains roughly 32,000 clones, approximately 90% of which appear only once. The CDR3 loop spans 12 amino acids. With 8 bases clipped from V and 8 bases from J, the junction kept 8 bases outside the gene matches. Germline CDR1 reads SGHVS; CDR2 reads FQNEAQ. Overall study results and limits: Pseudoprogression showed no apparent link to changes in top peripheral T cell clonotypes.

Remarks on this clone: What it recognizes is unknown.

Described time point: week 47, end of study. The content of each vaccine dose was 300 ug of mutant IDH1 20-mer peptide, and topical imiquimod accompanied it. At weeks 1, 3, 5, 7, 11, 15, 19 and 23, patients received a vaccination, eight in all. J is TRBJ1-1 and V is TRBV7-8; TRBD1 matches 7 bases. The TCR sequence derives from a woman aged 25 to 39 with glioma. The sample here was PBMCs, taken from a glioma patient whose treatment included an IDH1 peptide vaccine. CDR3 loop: CASGEGAWEAFF. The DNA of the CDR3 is TGTGCCAGCGGCGAGGGGGCGTGGGAAGCTTTCTTT.